The clone carrying this TCR beta chain was found once. V dropped 3 bases and J dropped 4; count of bases not matched to a gene: 7. Germline CDR1 SGHRS, CDR2 YFSETQ. This CDR3 is 14 amino acids long. This entry is derived from a study of blood T cell repertoires in COVID-19. Across the whole study: T cells, B-cell-depleted T cells, or PBMCs supplied cDNA or gDNA.

Per the authors' pipeline: Nucleated cell number was recorded as an estimate derived from reference gene primer amplification. The assay was immunoSEQ multiplex PCR, and TCRdb's table has in-frame clones only and misses some. V and J calls and clone size are those listed in that table; D and trimming were worked out from the DNA. The table includes some 180,000 clones, around 90% detected once. The chain uses TRBV5-1 and TRBJ2-7; 7 nucleotides align to TRBD1. The sequenced sample was peripheral blood. This sequence was found in a middle-aged man with acute or convalescent COVID-19. In DNA form, the CDR3 reads TGCGCCAGCAGCTCACAGGGGAGCGCGTACGAGCAGTACTTC. It codes for CASSSQGSAYEQYF.